Sequencing of this T cell receptor (beta chain) was carried out in a study of T-cell reconstitution after alpha-beta-depleted transplantation in children. Unique molecular identifiers featured in how the TCRbeta library was prepared. MiXCR, run by TCRdb on the PCR reads, gives a single entry per CDR3 protein. The sample yields some 460,000 distinct CDR3 sequences, under 20% seen once. The length of the CDR3 is 17 residues. CDR1 is KGHDR and CDR2 is SFDVKD in the germline V gene. Between the trimmed V and J ends, which lost 3 bases and 0 bases, there was a span of 13 bases. V is TRBV24-1 and J is TRBJ2-2, with a weak D call TRBD1 (6 bases). Source: PBMCs, mostly from graft donor cells, taken 360 days after TCRalphabeta/CD19-depleted stem cell transplant. This TCR came from a boy under two years old who had a stem cell transplant for Wiskott-Aldrich syndrome, so the T cells may come from the graft donor. DNA of the CDR3: TGTGCCACCAGTGATCCACAGGGCCCGCCGAACACCGGGGAGCTGTTTTTT. This gives the protein CATSDPQGPPNTGELFF.